This record covers a single TCR beta chain. Its target is unknown. These data are taken from a study of early T cells in non-severe SARS-CoV-2 infection. Study details: The chains were unpaired, and the sequenced material was bulk RNA from unsorted whole blood. Study-level findings and limits: Database matching using VDJdb favored anti-spike CD8 responses, with private and CD4 specificities left missing.

TCRdb itself ran the 5' RACE reads through MiXCR, one entry per CDR3 protein. The sample lists roughly 40,000 distinct CDR3 sequences, roughly 5% occurring once. The CDR3 sequence is 12 residues long. Trimming removed 5 bases at V and 5 bases at J, with 10 bases between. The germline CDR1 and CDR2 sequences are ENHRY and SYGVKD. The receptor comes from an adult who was a healthcare worker with PCR-confirmed SARS-CoV-2 infection or an uninfected control (not recorded which). The gene calls are TRBV10-3 and TRBJ2-7; D could derive from TRBD1 or TRBD2 (5 bases each). The specimen sequenced was whole blood. The CDR3 DNA reads as TGTGCCATCAGTCCAGGGACGGACGAGCAGTACTTC. Translation gives CAISPGTDEQYF.